This entry concerns a single T cell receptor (beta chain). Its antigen is undetermined. Time point noted: recipient sample about 28 days before transplant, after cytoreduction. Blood collection times were about day -28 and days 30, 100, 180 posttransplant. This CDR3 has 15 residues. The V gene lost 5 bases and the J gene lost 3 bases, with 17 bases spanning the gap. Germline lookup yields CDR1 MDHEN and CDR2 SYDVKM. The data belong to a study of T cell clonotyping in hematopoietic cell transplantation. On the study more broadly: Pretransplant recipient samples were taken after cytoreduction.

Profiling relied on immunoSEQ multiplex PCR, and the TCRdb table lists in-frame clones only, not all of them. The repertoire consists of about 36,000 clones, with roughly 96% occurring once and the leading ten covering 1.5% to 2%. Whole-study findings and limits: Broader posttransplant TCR repertoire diversity was predicted by graft donor and pretransplant recipient Inverse Simpson Index values. At the given depth, recipient repertoires were over 97% de novo clonotypes.

The clonotype comes from a man aged 35 to 55 with chronic myeloid leukemia. Some clones in this sample may be carry-over from other donors' samples. The sample in question was peripheral blood mononuclear cells, obtained before stem cell transplant. The gene calls are TRBV28 and TRBJ2-7; D might be TRBD1 (5 bases). CDR3 residues: CASSLMSRVFYEQYF. For the CDR3, the DNA is TGTGCCAGCAGTCTCATGTCCAGGGTGTTCTACGAGCAGTACTTC.